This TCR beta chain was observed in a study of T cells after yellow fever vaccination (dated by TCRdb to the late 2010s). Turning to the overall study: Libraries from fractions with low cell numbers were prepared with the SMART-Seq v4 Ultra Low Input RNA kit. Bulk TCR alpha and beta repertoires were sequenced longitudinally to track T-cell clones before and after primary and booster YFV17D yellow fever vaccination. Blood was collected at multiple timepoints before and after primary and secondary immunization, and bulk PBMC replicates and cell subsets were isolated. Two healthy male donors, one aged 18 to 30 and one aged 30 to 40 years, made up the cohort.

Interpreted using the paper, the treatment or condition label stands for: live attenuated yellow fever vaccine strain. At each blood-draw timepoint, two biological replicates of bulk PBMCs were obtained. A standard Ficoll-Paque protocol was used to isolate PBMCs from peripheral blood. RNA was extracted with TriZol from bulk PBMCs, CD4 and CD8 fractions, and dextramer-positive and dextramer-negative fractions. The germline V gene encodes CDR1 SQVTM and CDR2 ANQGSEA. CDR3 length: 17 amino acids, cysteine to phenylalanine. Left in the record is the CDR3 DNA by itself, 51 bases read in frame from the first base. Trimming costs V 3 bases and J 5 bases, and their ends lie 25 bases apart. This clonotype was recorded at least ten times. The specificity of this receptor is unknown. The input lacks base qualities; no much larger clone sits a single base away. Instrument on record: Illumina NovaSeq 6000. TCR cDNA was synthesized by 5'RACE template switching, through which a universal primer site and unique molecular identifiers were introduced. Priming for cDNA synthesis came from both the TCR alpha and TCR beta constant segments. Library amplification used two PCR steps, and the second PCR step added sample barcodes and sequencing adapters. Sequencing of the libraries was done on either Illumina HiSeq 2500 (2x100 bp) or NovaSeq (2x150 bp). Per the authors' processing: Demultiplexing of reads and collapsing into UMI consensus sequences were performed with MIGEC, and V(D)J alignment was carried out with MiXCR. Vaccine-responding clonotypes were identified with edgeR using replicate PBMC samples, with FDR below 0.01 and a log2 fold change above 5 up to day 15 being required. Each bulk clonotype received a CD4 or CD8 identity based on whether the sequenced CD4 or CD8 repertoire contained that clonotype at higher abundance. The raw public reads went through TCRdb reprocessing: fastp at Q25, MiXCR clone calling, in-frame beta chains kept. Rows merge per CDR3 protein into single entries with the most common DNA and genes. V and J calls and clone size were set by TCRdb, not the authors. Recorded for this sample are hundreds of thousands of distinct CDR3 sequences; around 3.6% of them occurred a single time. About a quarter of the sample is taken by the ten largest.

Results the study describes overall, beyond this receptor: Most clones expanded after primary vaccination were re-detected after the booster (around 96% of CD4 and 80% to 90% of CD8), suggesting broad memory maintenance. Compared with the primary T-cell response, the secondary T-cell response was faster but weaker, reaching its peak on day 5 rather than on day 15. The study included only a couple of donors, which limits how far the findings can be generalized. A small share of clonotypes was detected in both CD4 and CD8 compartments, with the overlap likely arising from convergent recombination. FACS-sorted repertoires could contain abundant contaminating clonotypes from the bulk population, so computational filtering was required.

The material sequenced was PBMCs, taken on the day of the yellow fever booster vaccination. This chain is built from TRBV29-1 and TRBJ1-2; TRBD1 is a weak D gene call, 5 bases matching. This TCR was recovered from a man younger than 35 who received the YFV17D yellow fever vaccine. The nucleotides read TGCAGCGTTGATCTGTGGAGTCCGGGCCCTTGGGGGTATGGCTACACCTTC. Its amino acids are CSVDLWSPGPWGYGYTF.